This T cell receptor beta chain was identified during a study of blood T cell repertoires in COVID-19. Turning to the study itself: The cDNA or gDNA used as material had been derived from T cells, B-cell-depleted T cells, or PBMCs.

In the original workflow: How many nucleated cells were present was estimated from reference gene primer amplification. Measured with immunoSEQ multiplex PCR; TCRdb has only the in-frame clones, and not every one. V and J calls and clone size are as listed in that table; D and trimming were resolved from the DNA. The sample shows 110,000 or so clones, over 60% of them seen only once. The CDR3 totals 19 residues. CDR1 and CDR2 from the germline V gene are GTSNPN and SVGIG (reference sequence). J gave up 7 bases and V 1 base, and 13 bases lay outside the gene matches. Sample: peripheral blood. This sequence joins TRBV30 and TRBJ2-1; 16 nucleotides line up with TRBD2. The origin of this receptor is a man aged 65 to 85 with acute or convalescent COVID-19. In DNA, the CDR3 is TGTGCCTGGAGTGAGGTCGTCGGGACTAGCGGGAGGGCCCGTAATGAGCAGTTCTTC. Protein product: CAWSEVVGTSGRARNEQFF.